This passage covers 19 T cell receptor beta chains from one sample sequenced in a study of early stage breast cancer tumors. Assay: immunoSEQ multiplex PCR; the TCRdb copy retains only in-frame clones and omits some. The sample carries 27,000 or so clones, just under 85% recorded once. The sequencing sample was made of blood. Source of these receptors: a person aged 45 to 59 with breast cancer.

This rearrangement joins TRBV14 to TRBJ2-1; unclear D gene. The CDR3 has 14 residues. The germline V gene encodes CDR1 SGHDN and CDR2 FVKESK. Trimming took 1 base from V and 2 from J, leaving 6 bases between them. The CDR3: CASSQGGPYNEQFF. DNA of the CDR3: TGTGCCAGCAGCCAAGGAGGTCCCTACAATGAGCAGTTCTTC.

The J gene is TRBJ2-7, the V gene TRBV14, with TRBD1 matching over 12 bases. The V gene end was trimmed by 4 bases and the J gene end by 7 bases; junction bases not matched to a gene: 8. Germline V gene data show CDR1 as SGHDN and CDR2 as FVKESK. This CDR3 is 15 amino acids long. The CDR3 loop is CASSRTGQGAREQYF. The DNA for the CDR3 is TGTGCCAGCAGCCGTACGGGACAGGGGGCGCGTGAGCAGTACTTC.

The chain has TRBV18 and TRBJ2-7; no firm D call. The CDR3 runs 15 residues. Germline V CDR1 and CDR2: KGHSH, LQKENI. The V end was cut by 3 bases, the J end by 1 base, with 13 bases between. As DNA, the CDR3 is TGTGCCAGCTCACCGACAACAGTTAATTCCTACGAGCAGTACTTC. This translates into CASSPTTVNSYEQYF.

DNA of the CDR3: TGTGCCAGCAGTGACCCCTCGGGGGGGAATGAAGCTTTCTTT. It specifies CASSDPSGGNEAFF. The V gene is TRBV25-1, the J gene TRBJ1-1; TRBD1 might be the D (5 bases). The CDR3 extends over 14 amino acids. The germline V and J ends were trimmed by 3 bases and 7 bases, with 15 bases remaining between them. Per germline, CDR1 MGHDK and CDR2 SYGVNS.

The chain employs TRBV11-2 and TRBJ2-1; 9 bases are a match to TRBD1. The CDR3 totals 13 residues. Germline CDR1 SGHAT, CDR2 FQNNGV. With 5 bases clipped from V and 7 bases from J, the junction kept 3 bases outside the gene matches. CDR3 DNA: TGTGCCAGCAGCACGGACAGGGGAAATGAGCAGTTCTTC. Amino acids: CASSTDRGNEQFF. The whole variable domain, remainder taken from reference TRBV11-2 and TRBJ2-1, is EAGVAQSPRYKIIEKRQSVAFWCNPISGHATLYWYQQILGQGPKLLIQFQNNGVVDDSQLPKDRFSAERLKGVDSTLKIQPAKLEDSAVYLCASSTDRGNEQFFGPGTRLTVL.

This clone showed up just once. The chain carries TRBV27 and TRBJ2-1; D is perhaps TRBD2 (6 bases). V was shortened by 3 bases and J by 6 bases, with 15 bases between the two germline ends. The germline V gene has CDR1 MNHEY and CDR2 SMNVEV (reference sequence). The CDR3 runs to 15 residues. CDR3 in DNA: TGTGCCAGCAGTTTGAGTGCCGGGGGTGGCAATGAGCAGTTCTTC. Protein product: CASSLSAGGGNEQFF.

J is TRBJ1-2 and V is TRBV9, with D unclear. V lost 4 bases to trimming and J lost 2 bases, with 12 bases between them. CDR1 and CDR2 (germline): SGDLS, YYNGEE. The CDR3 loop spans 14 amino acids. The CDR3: CASSPLTSNYGYTF. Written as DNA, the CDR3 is TGTGCCAGCAGCCCCCTCACCAGCAACTATGGCTACACCTTC.

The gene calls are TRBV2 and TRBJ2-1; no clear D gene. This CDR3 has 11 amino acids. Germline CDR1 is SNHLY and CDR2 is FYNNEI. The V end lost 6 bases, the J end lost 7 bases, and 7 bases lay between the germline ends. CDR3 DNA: TGTGCCAGCAGCCCCAGGAATGAGCAGTTCTTC. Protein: CASSPRNEQFF.

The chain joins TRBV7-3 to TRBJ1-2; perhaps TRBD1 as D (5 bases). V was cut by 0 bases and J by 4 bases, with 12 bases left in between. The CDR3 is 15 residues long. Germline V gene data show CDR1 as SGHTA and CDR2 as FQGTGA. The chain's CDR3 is CASSLTHRSGYGYTF. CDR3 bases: TGTGCCAGCAGCTTAACCCACAGGTCAGGCTATGGCTACACCTTC.

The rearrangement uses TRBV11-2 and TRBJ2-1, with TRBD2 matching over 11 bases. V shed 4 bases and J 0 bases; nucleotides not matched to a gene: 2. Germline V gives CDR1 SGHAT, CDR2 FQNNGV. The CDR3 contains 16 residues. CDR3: CASSSLAGASYNEQFF. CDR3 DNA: TGTGCCAGCAGCTCACTAGCGGGGGCCTCCTACAATGAGCAGTTCTTC.

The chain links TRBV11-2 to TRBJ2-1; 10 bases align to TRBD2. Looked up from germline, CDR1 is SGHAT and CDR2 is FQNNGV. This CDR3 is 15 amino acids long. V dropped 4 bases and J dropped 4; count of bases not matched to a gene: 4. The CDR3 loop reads CASSSLAGEYNEQFF. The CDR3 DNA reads TGTGCCAGCAGCTCGCTAGCGGGGGAATACAATGAGCAGTTCTTC.

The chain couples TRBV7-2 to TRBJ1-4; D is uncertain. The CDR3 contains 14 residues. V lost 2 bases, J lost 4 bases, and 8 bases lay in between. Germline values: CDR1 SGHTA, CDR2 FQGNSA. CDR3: CASSLKSFNEKLFF. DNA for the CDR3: TGTGCCAGCAGCTTAAAGAGTTTTAATGAAAAACTGTTTTTT. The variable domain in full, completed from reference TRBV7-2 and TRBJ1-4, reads GAGVSQSPSNKVTEKGKDVELRCDPISGHTALYWYRQSLGQGLEFLIYFQGNSAPDKSGLPSDRFSAERTGGSVSTLTIQRTQQEDSAVYLCASSLKSFNEKLFFGSGTQLSVL.

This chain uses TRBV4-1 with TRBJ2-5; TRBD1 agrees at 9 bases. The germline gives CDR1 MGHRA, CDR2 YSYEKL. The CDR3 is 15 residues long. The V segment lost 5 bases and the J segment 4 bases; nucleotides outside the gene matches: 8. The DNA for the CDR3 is TGCGCCAGCAGCGCGGGACAGGGTGGTCCAGAGACCCAGTACTTC. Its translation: CASSAGQGGPETQYF.

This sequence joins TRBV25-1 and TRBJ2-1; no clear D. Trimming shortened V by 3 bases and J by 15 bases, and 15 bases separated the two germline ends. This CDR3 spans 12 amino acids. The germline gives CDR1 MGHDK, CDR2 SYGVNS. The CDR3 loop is CASSDLYAEAFF. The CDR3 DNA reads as TGTGCCAGCAGTGACCTTTACGCGGAAGCGTTCTTC. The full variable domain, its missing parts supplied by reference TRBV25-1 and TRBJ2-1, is EADIYQTPRYLVIGTGKKITLECSQTMGHDKMYWYQQDPGMELHLIHYSYGVNSTEKGDLSSESTVSRIRTEHFPLTLESARPSHTSQYLCASSDLYAEAFFGPGTRLTVL.

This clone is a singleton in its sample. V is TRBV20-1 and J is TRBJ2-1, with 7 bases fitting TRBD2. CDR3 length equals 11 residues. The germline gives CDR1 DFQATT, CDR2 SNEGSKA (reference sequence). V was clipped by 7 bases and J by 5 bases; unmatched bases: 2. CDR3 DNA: TGCAGTGTTGCGGGGGACAATGAGCAGTTCTTC. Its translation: CSVAGDNEQFF.

CDR3 protein: CASSESGTANEKLFF. In DNA, the CDR3 is TGTGCCAGCAGCGAATCCGGGACAGCAAATGAAAAACTGTTTTTT. The chain recombines TRBV6-5 with TRBJ1-4; 7 nucleotides agree with TRBD1. V was pared by 6 bases and J by 5 bases, with 9 bases of the junction left unmatched. Germline V gene lookup returns CDR1 MNHEY and CDR2 SVGAGI. This CDR3 is 15 amino acids long.

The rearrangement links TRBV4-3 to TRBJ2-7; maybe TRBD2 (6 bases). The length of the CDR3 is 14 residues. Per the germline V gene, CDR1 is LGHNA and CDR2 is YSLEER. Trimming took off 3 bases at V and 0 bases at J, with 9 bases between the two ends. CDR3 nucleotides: TGCGCCAGCAGCCATGGGACTTTCTCCTACGAGCAGTACTTC. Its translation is CASSHGTFSYEQYF.

CDR3 bases: TGTGCCAGCAGTGAAACGGGAACCATGGCAGGCTACACCTTC. Its protein is CASSETGTMAGYTF. The rearrangement links TRBV2 to TRBJ1-2; D gene unclear. CDR1 is SNHLY, CDR2 FYNNEI, per germline. The CDR3 has 14 amino acids. The ends were cut back, 2 bases at V and 8 bases at J, with 15 bases in the middle.

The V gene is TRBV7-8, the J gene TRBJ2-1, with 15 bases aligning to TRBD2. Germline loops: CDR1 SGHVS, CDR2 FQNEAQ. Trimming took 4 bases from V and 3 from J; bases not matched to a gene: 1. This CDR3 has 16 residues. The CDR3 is CASSSGLAGGYNEQFF. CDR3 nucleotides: TGTGCCAGCAGCTCGGGACTAGCGGGAGGCTACAATGAGCAGTTCTTC. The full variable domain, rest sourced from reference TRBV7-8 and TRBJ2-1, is GAGVSQSPRYKVAKRGQDVALRCDPISGHVSLFWYQQALGQGPEFLTYFQNEAQLDKSGLPSDRFFAERPEGSVSTLKIQRTQQEDSAVYLCASSSGLAGGYNEQFFGPGTRLTVL.